Following are 17 T cell receptor beta chains from one sample sequenced in a study of CD8 T cells in Susac syndrome. The authors reverse transcribed roughly 0.5 to 1 ug RNA with random hexamers. In TCRdb, the immunoSEQ multiplex PCR reads were re-called with MiXCR into one record per CDR3 protein. The data show a few hundred thousand distinct CDR3 sequences, around 89% seen once. Sequencing was done on a sample of CD8+ T cells from PBMCs. The receptors come from a human donor with multiple sclerosis.

The table lists this clonotype with a count of one. The chain recombines TRBV30 with TRBJ2-7, with TRBD1 matching over 8 bases. This CDR3 contains 16 residues. The germline V gene encodes CDR1 GTSNPN and CDR2 SVGIG (reference sequence). Trimming at V came to 6 bases and at J to 7 bases, leaving 20 bases not matched to a gene. CDR3 sequence: CACSSLWTGTLEEQYF. CDR3 in DNA: TGTGCCTGCTCATCCCTATGGACAGGGACCTTGGAAGAGCAGTACTTC.

The chain employs TRBV5-6 and TRBJ2-7, with TRBD1 identical over 7 bases. Per the germline V gene, CDR1 is SGHDT and CDR2 is YYEEEE. The CDR3 length is 13 residues. Trimming removed 6 bases from V and 1 base from J; junction bases left unmatched: 4. The CDR3 coding sequence is TGTGCCAGCACCCTGGACAGGTCCTACGAGCAGTACTTC. Its translation: CASTLDRSYEQYF. The complete variable domain, with remaining parts taken from reference TRBV5-6 and TRBJ2-7, reads DAGVTQSPTHLIKTRGQQVTLRCSPKSGHDTVSWYQQALGQGPQFIFQYYEEEERQRGNFPDRFSGHQFPNYSSELNVNALLLGDSALYLCASTLDRSYEQYFGPGTRLTVT.

This clonotype was observed a few times. This sequence joins TRBV19 and TRBJ2-7, with D perhaps TRBD2 (6 bases). Germline CDR1 reads LNHDA; CDR2 reads SQIVND (reference sequence). V shed 6 bases and J shed 4 bases, with 10 bases lying between them. The CDR3 has 12 residues. The DNA for the CDR3 is TGTGCCAGTAGCCCGGGAGTATACGAGCAGTACTTC. Encoded protein: CASSPGVYEQYF.

This clonotype appeared once. The rearrangement uses TRBV6-5 and TRBJ2-3, with D maybe TRBD1 (6 bases). The CDR3 has 15 residues. The V gene's germline CDR1 is MNHEY and CDR2 SVGAGI. Between the trimmed V and J ends, which lost 0 bases and 5 bases, there was a span of 12 bases. In DNA, the CDR3 is TGTGCCAGCAGTTACTCGCAGGGGCTCAGAGATACGCAGTATTTT. It translates to CASSYSQGLRDTQYF.

J is TRBJ2-2 and V is TRBV7-9; the match to TRBD1 covers 10 bases. CDR1 is SEHNR, CDR2 FQNEAQ, per germline (reference sequence). The CDR3 covers 16 residues. V lost 4 bases and J lost 3; bases outside the gene matches: 5. As DNA, the CDR3 is TGTGCCAGCAGCTCGACAGGGGGCCCCGACACCGGGGAGCTGTTTTTT. This encodes CASSSTGGPDTGELFF.

The CDR3 loop is CAWSISNEKLFF. The CDR3 bases are TGTGCCTGGAGTATCAGTAATGAAAAACTGTTTTTT. The chain combines TRBV30 with TRBJ1-4; D is ambiguous. The CDR3 has 12 amino acids. Germline V CDR1 and CDR2: GTSNPN, SVGIG (reference sequence). Trimming took 2 bases from V and 4 from J, leaving 5 bases between them. Drawing the rest from reference TRBV30 and TRBJ1-4, the complete variable domain is SQTIHQWPATLVQPVGSPLSLECTVEGTSNPNLYWYRQAAGRGLQLLFYSVGIGQISSEVPQNLSASRPQDRQFILSSKKLLLSDSGFYLCAWSISNEKLFFGSGTQLSVL.

The rearrangement joins TRBV7-9 to TRBJ2-5; D not resolved. The V gene lost 1 base and the J gene lost 6 bases, with 6 bases spanning the gap. The CDR3 runs 12 residues. CDR1 is SEHNR, CDR2 FQNEAQ, per germline (reference sequence). In DNA form, the CDR3 reads TGTGCCAGCAGCTTAGGGACGAAGACCCAGTACTTC. Protein product: CASSLGTKTQYF.

This chain connects TRBV19 to TRBJ1-6; D remains unclear. Germline-derived CDR1 and CDR2 are LNHDA and SQIVND (reference sequence). V was shortened by 3 bases and J by 6 bases, with 6 bases between the two germline ends. This CDR3 spans 13 amino acids. The CDR3 bases are TGTGCCAGTAGTATGGGCGGTAATTCACCCCTCCACTTT. It encodes CASSMGGNSPLHF. Filled out from reference TRBV19 and TRBJ1-6, the complete variable domain reads DGGITQSPKYLFRKEGQNVTLSCEQNLNHDAMYWYRQDPGQGLRLIYYSQIVNDFQKGDIAEGYSVSREKKESFPLTVTSAQKNPTAFYLCASSMGGNSPLHFGNGTRLTVT.

This CDR3 is CATSRRTANTEAFF. The CDR3 DNA is TGTGCCACCAGCAGAAGGACAGCGAACACTGAAGCTTTCTTT. The V call is TRBV15, the J call TRBJ1-1; D possibly corresponds to TRBD1 (6 bases). Germline lookup yields CDR1 LNHNV and CDR2 YYDKDF (reference sequence). The CDR3 consists of 14 residues. V was shortened by 2 bases and J by 1 base, with 8 bases between the two germline ends. Looking up the rest from reference TRBV15 and TRBJ1-1 gives the full variable domain: DAMVIQNPRYQVTQFGKPVTLSCSQTLNHNVMYWYQQKSSQAPKLLFHYYDKDFNNEADTPDNFQSRRPNTSFCFLDIRSPGLGDTAMYLCATSRRTANTEAFFGQGTRLTVV.

The rearrangement joins TRBV27 to TRBJ2-1; 13 positions agree with TRBD2. J gave up 2 bases and V 4 bases, and 2 bases lay outside the gene matches. Germline assignment: CDR1 MNHEY and CDR2 SMNVEV (reference sequence). This CDR3 has 16 amino acids. The chain's CDR3 is CASSSGTSGTYNEQFF. CDR3 bases: TGTGCCAGCAGTTCCGGGACTAGCGGGACCTACAATGAGCAGTTCTTC.

The chain is built from TRBV7-6 and TRBJ2-1; D might be TRBD2 (6 bases). V lost 2 bases to trimming and J lost 5 bases, with 10 bases between them. CDR1 and CDR2 (germline): SGHVS, FNYEAQ. The CDR3 covers 14 residues. The CDR3 nucleotides are TGTGCCAGCAGCTTAAATGTAGCGGACAATGAGCAGTTCTTC. Translating gives CASSLNVADNEQFF.

The rearrangement uses TRBV20-1 and TRBJ2-7, with TRBD1 matching 7 bases. Germline lookup yields CDR1 DFQATT and CDR2 SNEGSKA (reference sequence). V gave up 0 bases and J gave up 2 bases; unmatched junction bases: 4. The CDR3 is made up of 14 amino acids. The CDR3 region has the DNA TGCAGTGCTAGAGATGAGGGGACAGCCTACGAGCAGTACTTC. Protein product: CSARDEGTAYEQYF.

This chain links TRBV25-1 with TRBJ1-2, with D unresolved. This CDR3 contains 13 residues. Per germline, CDR1 MGHDK and CDR2 SYGVNS. V lost 4 bases, J lost 6 bases, and 12 bases lay in between. Written as DNA, the CDR3 is TGTGCCAGCAGTGTGGGGATCGGCCATGGCTACACCTTC. Translation gives CASSVGIGHGYTF.

This chain connects TRBV6-5 to TRBJ1-1; 9 bases align to TRBD1. CDR3 length equals 14 residues. Germline CDR1 and CDR2: MNHEY and SVGAGI. Unmatched junction bases numbered 6, after V lost 6 bases and J lost 4 bases. The CDR3 loop reads CASRSGTGSTEAFF. The CDR3 DNA is TGTGCCAGCAGATCCGGGACAGGGAGCACTGAAGCTTTCTTT.

This clonotype came up once. The V gene is TRBV23-1, the J gene TRBJ2-5, with D perhaps matching TRBD1 or TRBD2 (5 bases each). TRBV23-1 falls under the ORF class, with uncertain function. This CDR3 comprises 15 residues. With 5 bases removed from V and 9 bases from J, the gap between germline ends came to 22 bases. This CDR3 reads CASSFRDQGTEAQYF. As DNA, the CDR3 is TGCGCCAGCAGTTTCCGGGACCAAGGAACGGAGGCCCAGTACTTC.

The chain recombines TRBV4-3 with TRBJ2-3; D ambiguous. This CDR3 is 17 amino acids long. Between the trimmed V and J ends, which lost 2 bases and 2 bases, there was a span of 17 bases. Germline V gene sequence: CDR1 LGHNA, CDR2 YSLEER. The CDR3 DNA reads as TGCGCCAGCAGCCAACTCCCTGGGCAGGTTAACACAGATACGCAGTATTTT. Protein: CASSQLPGQVNTDTQYF.

The chain joins TRBV3-1 to TRBJ2-7; 10 bases line up with TRBD1. The V gene end was trimmed by 1 base and the J gene end by 7 bases; junction bases not matched to a gene: 4. Germline V gene data show CDR1 as LGHDT and CDR2 as YNNKEL (reference sequence). The CDR3 is 14 amino acids. The chain's CDR3 is CASSQGDRGREQYF. Here the CDR3 DNA reads TGTGCCAGCAGCCAAGGTGACAGGGGGCGGGAGCAGTACTTC.